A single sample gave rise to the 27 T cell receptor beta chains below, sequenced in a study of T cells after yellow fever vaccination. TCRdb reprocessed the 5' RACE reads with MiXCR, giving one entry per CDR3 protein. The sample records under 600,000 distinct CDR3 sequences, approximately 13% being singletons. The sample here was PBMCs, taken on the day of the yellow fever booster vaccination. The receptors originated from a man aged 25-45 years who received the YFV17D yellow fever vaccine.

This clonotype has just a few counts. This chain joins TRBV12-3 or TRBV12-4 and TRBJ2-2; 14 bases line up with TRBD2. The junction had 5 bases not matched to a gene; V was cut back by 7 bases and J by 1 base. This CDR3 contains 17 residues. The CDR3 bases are TGTGCCAGCAAACGAGGACTAGCGGGAGGGAACACCGGGGAGCTGTTTTTT. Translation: CASKRGLAGGNTGELFF.

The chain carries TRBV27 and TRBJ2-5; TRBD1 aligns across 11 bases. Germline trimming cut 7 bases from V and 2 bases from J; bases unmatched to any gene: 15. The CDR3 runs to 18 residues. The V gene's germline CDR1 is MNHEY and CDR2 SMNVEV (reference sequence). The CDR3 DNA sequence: TGTGCCAGCACTGGACCGGACAGGGGGCGACCGGGTCAAGAGACCCAGTACTTC. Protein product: CASTGPDRGRPGQETQYF.

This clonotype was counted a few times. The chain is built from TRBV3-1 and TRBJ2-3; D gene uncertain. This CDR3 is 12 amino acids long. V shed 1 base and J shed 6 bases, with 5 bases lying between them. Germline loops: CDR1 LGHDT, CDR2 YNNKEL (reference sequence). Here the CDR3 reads CASSQVVDTQYF. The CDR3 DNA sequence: TGTGCCAGCAGCCAAGTTGTGGATACGCAGTATTTT.

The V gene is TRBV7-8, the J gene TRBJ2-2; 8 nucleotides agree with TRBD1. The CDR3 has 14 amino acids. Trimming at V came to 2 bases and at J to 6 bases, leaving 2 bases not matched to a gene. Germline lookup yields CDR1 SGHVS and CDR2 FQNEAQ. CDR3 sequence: CASSLSRGPGELFF. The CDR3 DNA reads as TGTGCCAGCAGCTTAAGCAGGGGGCCCGGGGAGCTGTTTTTT.

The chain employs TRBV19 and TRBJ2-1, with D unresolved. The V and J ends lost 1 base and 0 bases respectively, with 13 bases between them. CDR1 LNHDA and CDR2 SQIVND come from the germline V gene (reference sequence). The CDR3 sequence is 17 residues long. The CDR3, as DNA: TGTGCCAGTAGTATAGGGAACCGACGGAGCTCCTACAATGAGCAGTTCTTC. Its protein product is CASSIGNRRSSYNEQFF.

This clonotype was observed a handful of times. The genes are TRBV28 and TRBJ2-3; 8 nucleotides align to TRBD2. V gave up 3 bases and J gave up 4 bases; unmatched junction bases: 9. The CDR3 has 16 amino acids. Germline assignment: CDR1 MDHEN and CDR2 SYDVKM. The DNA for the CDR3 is TGTGCCAGCAGTTTCGGGAGCGGGAGAGGGGCAGATACGCAGTATTTT. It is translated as CASSFGSGRGADTQYF.

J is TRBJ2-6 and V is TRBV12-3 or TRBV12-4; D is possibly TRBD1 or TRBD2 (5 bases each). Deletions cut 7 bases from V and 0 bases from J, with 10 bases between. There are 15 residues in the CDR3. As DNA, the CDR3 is TGTGCCAGCACCTTTGGGGGCTCTGGGGCCAACGTCCTGACTTTC. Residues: CASTFGGSGANVLTF.

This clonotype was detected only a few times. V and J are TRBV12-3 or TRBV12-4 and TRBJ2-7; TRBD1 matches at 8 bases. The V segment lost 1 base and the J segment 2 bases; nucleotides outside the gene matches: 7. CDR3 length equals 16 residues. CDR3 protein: CASSLGPDRAPYEQYF. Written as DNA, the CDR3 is TGTGCCAGCAGTTTAGGCCCGGACAGGGCCCCCTACGAGCAGTACTTC.

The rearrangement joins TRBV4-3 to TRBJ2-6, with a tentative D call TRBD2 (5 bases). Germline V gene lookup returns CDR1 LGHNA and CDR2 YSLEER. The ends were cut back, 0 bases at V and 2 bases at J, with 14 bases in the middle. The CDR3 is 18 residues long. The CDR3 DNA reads TGCGCCAGCAGCCAAGATGTGGTTCGCGGGCCTGGGGCCAACGTCCTGACTTTC. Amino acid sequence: CASSQDVVRGPGANVLTF.

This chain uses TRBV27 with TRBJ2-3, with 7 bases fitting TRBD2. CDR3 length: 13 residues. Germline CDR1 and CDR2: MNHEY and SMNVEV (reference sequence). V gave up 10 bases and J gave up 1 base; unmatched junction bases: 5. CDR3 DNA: TGTGCCACTCAGCGGGATCGCACAGATACGCAGTATTTT. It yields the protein CATQRDRTDTQYF.

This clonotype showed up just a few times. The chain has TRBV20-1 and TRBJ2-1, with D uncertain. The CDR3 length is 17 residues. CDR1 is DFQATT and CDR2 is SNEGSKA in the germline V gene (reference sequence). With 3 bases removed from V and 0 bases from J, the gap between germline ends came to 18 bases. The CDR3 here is CSASDSSPQYSYNEQFF. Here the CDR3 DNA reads TGCAGTGCTAGTGATTCGTCGCCGCAGTACTCCTACAATGAGCAGTTCTTC.

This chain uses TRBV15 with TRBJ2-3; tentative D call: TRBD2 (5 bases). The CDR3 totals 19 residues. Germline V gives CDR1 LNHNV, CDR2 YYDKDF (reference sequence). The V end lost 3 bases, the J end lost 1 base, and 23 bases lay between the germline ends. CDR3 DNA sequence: TGTGCCACCAGCAGCCAGGCCGCCCTAGCCCCAGACCGCACAGATACGCAGTATTTT. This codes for CATSSQAALAPDRTDTQYF.

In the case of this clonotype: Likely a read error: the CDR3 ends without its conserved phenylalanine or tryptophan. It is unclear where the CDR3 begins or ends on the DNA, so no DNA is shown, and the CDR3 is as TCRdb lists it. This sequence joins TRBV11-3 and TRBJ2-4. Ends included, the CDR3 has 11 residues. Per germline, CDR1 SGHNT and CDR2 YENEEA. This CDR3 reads CASSFSSRGSY.

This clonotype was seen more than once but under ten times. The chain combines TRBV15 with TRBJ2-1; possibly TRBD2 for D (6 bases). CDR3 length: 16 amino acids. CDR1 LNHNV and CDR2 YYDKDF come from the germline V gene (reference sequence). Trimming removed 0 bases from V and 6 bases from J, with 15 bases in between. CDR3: CATSRELRGVPNEQFF. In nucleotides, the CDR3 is TGTGCCACCAGCAGAGAATTGCGGGGCGTACCCAATGAGCAGTTCTTC.

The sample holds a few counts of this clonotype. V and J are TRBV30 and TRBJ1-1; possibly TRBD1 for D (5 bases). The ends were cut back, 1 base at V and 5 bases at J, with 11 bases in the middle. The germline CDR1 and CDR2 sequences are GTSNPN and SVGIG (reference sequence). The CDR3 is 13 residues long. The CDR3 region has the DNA TGTGCCTGGAGTGACGACAGCGTAACTGAAGCTTTCTTT. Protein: CAWSDDSVTEAFF.

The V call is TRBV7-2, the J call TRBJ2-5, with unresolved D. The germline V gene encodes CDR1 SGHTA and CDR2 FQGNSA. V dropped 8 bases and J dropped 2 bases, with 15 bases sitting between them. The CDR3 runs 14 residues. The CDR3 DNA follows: TGTGCCAGCGCTCTAGGTAGCATGCAAGAGACCCAGTACTTC. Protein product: CASALGSMQETQYF.

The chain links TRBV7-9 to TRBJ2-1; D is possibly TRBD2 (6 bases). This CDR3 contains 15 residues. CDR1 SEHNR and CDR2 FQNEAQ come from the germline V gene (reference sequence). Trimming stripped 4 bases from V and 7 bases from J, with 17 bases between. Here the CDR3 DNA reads TGTGCCAGCAGCTCGTCGGGGGTGCGGAGGAATGAGCAGTTCTTC. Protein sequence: CASSSSGVRRNEQFF. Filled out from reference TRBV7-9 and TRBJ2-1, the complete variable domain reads DTGVSQNPRHKITKRGQNVTFRCDPISEHNRLYWYRQTLGQGPEFLTYFQNEAQLEKSRLLSDRFSAERPKGSFSTLEIQRTEQGDSAMYLCASSSSGVRRNEQFFGPGTRLTVL.

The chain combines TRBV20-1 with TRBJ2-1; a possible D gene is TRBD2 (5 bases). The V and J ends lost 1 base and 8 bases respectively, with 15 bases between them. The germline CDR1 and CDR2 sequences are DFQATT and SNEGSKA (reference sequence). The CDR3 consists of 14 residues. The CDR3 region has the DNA TGCAGTGCTAGAGGAGGAGGCGGGTCGGATGAGCAGTTCTTC. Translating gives CSARGGGGSDEQFF.

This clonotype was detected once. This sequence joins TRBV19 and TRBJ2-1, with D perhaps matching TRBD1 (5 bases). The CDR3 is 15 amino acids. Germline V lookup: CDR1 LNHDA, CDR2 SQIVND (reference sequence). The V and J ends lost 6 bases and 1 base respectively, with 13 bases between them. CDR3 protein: CASRAQGSSYNEQFF. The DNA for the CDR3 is TGTGCCAGTAGGGCTCAGGGATCATCCTACAATGAGCAGTTCTTC.

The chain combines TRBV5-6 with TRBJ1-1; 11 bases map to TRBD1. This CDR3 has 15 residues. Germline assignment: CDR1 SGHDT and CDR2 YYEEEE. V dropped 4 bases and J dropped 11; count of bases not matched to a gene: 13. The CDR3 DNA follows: TGTGCCAGCAGCCTAGCCGGGACAGGGGGTATGGGTGCTTTCTTT. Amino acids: CASSLAGTGGMGAFF.

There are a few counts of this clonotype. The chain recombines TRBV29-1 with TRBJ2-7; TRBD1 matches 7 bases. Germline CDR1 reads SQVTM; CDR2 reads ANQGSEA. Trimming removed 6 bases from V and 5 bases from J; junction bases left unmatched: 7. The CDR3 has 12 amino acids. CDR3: CSVKTGSDEQYF. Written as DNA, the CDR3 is TGCAGCGTCAAGACAGGGAGCGACGAGCAGTACTTC.

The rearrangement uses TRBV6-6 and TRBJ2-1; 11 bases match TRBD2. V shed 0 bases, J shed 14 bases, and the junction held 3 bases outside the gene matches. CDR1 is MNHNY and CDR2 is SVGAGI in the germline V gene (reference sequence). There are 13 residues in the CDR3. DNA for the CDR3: TGTGCCAGCAGTTACTCTCCTAGCGGGAGGAAGTTCTTC. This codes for CASSYSPSGRKFF.

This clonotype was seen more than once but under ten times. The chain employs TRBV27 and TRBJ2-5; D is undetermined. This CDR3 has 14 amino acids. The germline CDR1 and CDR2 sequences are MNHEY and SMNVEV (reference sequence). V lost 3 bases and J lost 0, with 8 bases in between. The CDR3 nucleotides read TGTGCCAGCAGTTTCGGGCAGAACCAAGAGACCCAGTACTTC. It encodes CASSFGQNQETQYF.

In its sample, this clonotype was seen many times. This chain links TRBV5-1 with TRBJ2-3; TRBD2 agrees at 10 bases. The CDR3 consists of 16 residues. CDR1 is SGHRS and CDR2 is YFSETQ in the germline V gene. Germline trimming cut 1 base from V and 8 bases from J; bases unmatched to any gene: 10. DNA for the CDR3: TGCGCCAGCAGCTTGAAGTCTAGCGGGAGCGGGGGTACGCAGTATTTT. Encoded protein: CASSLKSSGSGGTQYF.

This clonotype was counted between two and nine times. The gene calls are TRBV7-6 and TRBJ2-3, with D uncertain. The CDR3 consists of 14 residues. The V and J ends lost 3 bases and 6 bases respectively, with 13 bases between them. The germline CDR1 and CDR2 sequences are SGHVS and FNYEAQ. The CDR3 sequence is CASSFFSASDTQYF. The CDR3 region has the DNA TGTGCCAGCAGCTTCTTTTCTGCATCGGATACGCAGTATTTT.

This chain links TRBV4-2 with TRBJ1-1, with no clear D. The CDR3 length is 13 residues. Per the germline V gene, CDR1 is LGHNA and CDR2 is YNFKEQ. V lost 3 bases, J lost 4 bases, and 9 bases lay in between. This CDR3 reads CASSQHAGTEAFF. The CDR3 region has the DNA TGTGCCAGCAGCCAGCATGCGGGCACTGAAGCTTTCTTT.

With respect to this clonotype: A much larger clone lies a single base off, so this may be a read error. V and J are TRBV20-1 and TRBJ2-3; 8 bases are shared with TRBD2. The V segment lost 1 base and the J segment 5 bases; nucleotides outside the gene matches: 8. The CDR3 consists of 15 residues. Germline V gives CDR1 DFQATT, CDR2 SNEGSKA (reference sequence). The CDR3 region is CSARAAGGGLDTQYF. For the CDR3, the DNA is TGCAGTGCTAGAGCGGCGGGAGGTGGACTAGATACGCAGTATTTT.